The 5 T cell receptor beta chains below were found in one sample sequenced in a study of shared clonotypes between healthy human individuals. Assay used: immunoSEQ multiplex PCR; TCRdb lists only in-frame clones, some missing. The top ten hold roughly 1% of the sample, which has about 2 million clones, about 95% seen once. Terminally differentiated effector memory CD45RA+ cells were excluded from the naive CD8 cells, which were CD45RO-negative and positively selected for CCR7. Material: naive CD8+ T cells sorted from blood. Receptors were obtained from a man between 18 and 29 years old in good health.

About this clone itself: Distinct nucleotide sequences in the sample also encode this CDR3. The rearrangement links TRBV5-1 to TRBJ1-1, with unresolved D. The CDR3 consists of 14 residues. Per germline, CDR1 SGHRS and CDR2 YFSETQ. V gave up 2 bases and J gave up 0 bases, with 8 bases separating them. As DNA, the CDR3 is TGCGCCAGCAGCTTTAGGGCCCTGAACACTGAAGCTTTCTTT. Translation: CASSFRALNTEAFF.

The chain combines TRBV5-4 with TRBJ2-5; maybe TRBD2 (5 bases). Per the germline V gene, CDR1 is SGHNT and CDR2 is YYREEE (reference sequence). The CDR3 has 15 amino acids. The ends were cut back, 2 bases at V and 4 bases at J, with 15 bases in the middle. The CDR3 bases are TGTGCCAGCAGCTTCGGGGTAGCGTCCCCAGAGACCCAGTACTTC. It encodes CASSFGVASPETQYF.

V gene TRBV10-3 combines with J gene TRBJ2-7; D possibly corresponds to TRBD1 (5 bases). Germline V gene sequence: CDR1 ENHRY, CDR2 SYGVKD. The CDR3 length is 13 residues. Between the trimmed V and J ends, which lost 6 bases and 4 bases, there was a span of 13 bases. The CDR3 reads CAISPGIRYEQYF. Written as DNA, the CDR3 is TGTGCCATCAGCCCAGGGATAAGGTACGAGCAGTACTTC.

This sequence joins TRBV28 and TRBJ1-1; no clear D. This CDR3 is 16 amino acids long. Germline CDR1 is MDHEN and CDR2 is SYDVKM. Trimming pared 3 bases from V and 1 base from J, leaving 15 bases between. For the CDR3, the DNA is TGTGCCAGCAGTTTCTACAGCGGAGACCCGAACACTGAAGCTTTCTTT. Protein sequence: CASSFYSGDPNTEAFF. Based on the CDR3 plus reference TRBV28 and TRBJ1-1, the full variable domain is DVKVTQSSRYLVKRTGEKVFLECVQDMDHENMFWYRQDPGLGLRLIYFSYDVKMKEKGDIPEGYSVSREKKERFSLILESASTNQTSMYLCASSFYSGDPNTEAFFGQGTRLTVV.

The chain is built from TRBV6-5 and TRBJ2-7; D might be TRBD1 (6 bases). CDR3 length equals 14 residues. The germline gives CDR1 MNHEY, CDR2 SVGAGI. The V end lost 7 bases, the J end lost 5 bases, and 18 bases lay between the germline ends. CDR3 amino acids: CASTGGVGAHEQYF. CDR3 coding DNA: TGTGCCAGCACAGGTGGGGTGGGGGCCCACGAGCAGTACTTC.